This T cell receptor (beta chain) is from a study of blood T cell repertoires in COVID-19. Turning to the study itself: Acute-phase and convalescent COVID-19 samples originated in the United States, Italy and Spain. PBMCs, B-cell-depleted T cells, or T cells were the source of the cDNA or gDNA that made up the material.

The table came from immunoSEQ multiplex PCR; TCRdb's copy has only in-frame clones and leaves some out. Of 200,000 to 300,000 clones listed, roughly nine tenths are singletons. CDR1 and CDR2 from the germline V gene are SGHDT and YYEEEE. V dropped 0 bases and J dropped 7; count of bases not matched to a gene: 7. The CDR3 loop spans 16 amino acids. The TCR originated in a man in his 60s with acute or convalescent COVID-19. Sequenced input: peripheral blood. J is TRBJ2-2 and V is TRBV5-6; 9 bases fit TRBD1. CDR3 DNA: TGTGCCAGCAGCTTGGCCCGGGACAGGGCTTTCGGGGAGCTGTTTTTT. The encoded protein is CASSLARDRAFGELFF. Combining the CDR3 with reference TRBV5-6 and TRBJ2-2 gives the whole variable domain DAGVTQSPTHLIKTRGQQVTLRCSPKSGHDTVSWYQQALGQGPQFIFQYYEEEERQRGNFPDRFSGHQFPNYSSELNVNALLLGDSALYLCASSLARDRAFGELFFGEGSRLTVL.